One sample yielded the 3 T cell receptor beta chains listed below, sequenced in a study of response to subunit inactivated influenza vaccine. TCRdb used MiXCR to reprocess the RT-PCR reads, holding one entry per CDR3 protein. The table includes roughly 790,000 distinct CDR3 sequences, 20% to 25% detected once. Here the sequenced sample was PBMCs from blood, taken about 5 days after vaccination. The receptors originated from a man in his fifties who received an inactivated influenza vaccine.

The chain is built from TRBV20-1 and TRBJ2-2; TRBD1 aligns across 7 bases. CDR3 size: 16 residues. Germline CDR1 reads DFQATT; CDR2 reads SNEGSKA (reference sequence). The junction had 5 bases not matched to a gene; V was cut back by 0 bases and J by 1 base. The DNA for the CDR3 is TGCAGTGCTAGAGATCTAAGGACAGGGAACACCGGGGAGCTGTTTTTT. This codes for CSARDLRTGNTGELFF.

This chain links TRBV5-1 with TRBJ2-1; TRBD2 agrees at 14 bases. V lost 5 bases and J lost 10; bases outside the gene matches: 8. Germline-derived CDR1 and CDR2 are SGHRS and YFSETQ. This CDR3 has 15 amino acids. The CDR3 nucleotides read TGCGCCAGCAGGTCCGGGACTAGCGGGAGTGAAGAGCAGTTCTTC. It translates to CASRSGTSGSEEQFF.

Only a few counts were recorded for this clonotype. V usage is TRBV2 and J usage is TRBJ2-3, with 9 bases fitting TRBD2. V shed 6 bases, J shed 0 bases, and the junction held 1 base outside the gene matches. CDR3 size: 14 residues. CDR1 is SNHLY, CDR2 FYNNEI, per germline. The CDR3 bases are TGTGCCAGCAGGGCGGGGGGGAGCACAGATACGCAGTATTTT. As protein: CASRAGGSTDTQYF.